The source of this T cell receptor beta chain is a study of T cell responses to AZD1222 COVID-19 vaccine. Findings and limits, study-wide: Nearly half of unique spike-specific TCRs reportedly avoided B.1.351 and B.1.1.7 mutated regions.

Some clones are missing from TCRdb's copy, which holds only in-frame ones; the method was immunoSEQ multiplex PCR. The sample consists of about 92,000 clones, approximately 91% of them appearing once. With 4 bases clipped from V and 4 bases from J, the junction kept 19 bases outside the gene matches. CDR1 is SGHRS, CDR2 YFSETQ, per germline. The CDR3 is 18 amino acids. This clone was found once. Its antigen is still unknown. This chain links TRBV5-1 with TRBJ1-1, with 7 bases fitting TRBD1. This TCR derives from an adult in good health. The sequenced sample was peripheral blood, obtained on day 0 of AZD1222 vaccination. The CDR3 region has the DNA TGCGCCAGCAGCACCTACCCGGGACAGTTTGCTCAGGGCACTGAAGCTTTCTTT. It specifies CASSTYPGQFAQGTEAFF.